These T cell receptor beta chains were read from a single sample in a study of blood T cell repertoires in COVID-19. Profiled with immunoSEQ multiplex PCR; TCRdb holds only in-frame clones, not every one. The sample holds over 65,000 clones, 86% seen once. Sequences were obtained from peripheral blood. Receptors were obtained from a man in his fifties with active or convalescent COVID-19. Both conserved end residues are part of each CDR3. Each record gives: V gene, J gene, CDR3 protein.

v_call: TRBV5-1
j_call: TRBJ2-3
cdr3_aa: CASSLALDTQYF

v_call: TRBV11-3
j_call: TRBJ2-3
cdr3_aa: CASSLRSAGGTDTQYF

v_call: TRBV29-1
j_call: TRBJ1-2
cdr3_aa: CSVGQGATNYGYTF

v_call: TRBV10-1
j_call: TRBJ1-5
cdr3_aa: CASSESMGGQPQHF

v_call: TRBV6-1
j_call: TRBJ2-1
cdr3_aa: CASSEVFYNRAGPREDEQFF

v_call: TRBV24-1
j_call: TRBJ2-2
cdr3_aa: CATSADRGHGQNTGELFF

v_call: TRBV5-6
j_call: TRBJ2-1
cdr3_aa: CASGTGVGEQFF

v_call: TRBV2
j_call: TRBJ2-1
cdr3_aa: CASKYRQALYNEQFF

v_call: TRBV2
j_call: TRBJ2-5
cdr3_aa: CASSVTVYQETQYF

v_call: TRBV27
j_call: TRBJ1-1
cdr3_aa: CASRPRTGGSTEAFF

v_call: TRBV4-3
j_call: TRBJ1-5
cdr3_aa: CASSQDGLQPQHF

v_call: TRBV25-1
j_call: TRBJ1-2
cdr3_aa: CASSEKGQGDGYTF

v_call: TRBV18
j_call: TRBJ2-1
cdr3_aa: CASSPGQGLDNEQFF

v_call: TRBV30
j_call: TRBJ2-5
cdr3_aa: CAWSSSRSFTRAGETQYF

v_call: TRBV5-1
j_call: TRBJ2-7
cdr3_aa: CASSLGQARSYEQYF

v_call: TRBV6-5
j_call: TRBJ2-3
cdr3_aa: CASSRGPDTQYF

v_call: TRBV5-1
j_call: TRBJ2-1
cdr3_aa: CASSSLPGQVGGAEQFF

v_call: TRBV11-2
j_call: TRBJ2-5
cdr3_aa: CASSRGDRGLQETQYF

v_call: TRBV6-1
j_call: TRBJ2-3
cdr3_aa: CASSEDTSRTDTQYF

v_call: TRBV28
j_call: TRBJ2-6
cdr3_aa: CASSLPYLGSGANVLTF

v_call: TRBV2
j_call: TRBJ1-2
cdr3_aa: CASSPTGKGGYTF

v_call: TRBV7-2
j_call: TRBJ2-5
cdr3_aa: CASSRGTSGGAGETQYF

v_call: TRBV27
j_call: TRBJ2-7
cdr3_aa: CASSQRGGYEQYF

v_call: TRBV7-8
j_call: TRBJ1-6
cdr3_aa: CASSLGGLESSYNSPLHF

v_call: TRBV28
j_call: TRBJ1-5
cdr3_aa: CASSPRGSVSNQPQHF

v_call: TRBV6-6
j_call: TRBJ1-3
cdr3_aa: CASSWDSYSGNTIYF

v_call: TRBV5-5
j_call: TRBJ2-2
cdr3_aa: CASSLTVYNTGELFF

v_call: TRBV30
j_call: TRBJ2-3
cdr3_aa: CASARRGEADTQYF

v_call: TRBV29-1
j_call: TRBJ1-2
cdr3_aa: CSVTGVYGYTF

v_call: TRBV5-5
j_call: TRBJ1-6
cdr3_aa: CASSWDSLYNSPLHF

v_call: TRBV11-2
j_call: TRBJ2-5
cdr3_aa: CASSLVASGSGWETQYF

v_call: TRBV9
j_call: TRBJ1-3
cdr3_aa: CASSVNEAGNTIYF

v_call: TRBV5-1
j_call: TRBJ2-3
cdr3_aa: CASSPGQSTDTQYF

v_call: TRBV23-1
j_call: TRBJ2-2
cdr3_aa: CASSQGTSRNTGELFF

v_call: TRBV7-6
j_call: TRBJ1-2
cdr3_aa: CASSLGQGYGYTF

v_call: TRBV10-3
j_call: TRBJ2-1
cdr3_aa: CAISDSSGGYNEQFF

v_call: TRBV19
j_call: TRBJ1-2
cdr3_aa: CAPIAQSETGNYGYTF

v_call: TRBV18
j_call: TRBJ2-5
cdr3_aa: CASSRGEWGQETQYF

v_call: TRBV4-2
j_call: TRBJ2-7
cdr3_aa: CASSHNLAGGGGEQYF

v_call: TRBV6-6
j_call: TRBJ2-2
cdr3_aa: CASSYSTRQGRELFF

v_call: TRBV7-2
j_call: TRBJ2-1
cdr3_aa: CASSLVLAGANEQFF

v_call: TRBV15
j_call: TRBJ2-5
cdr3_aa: CATSNADRTSETQYF

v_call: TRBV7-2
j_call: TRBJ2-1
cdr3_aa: CASSSPAGRGNTYNEQFF

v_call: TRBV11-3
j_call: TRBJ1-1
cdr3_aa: CASSLNIYTEAFF